A single sample is the source of the 18 T cell receptor beta chains below, sequenced in a study of somatic mutations in T cells in chronic GVHD. Assay: immunoSEQ multiplex PCR; the TCRdb copy retains only in-frame clones and omits some. The sample contains 13,000 to 15,000 clones, more than 75% of which appear only once. The sample was Vbeta20-negative CD4+ T cells from blood. All receptors derive from a male patient aged 45-60 years with chronic graft-versus-host disease. The T cells may partly be graft donor cells.

The V call is TRBV7-2, the J call TRBJ1-5, with D hard to call. The length of the CDR3 is 13 residues. Germline CDR1 is SGHTA and CDR2 is FQGNSA. Trimming shortened V by 5 bases and J by 7 bases, and 12 bases separated the two germline ends. The CDR3 DNA follows: TGTGCCAGCAGCCCGTCGCACACGCAGCCCCAGCATTTT. Encoded protein: CASSPSHTQPQHF.

The genes are TRBV28 and TRBJ2-1; no firm D call. V was shortened by 1 base and J by 7 bases, with 14 bases between the two germline ends. Germline assignment: CDR1 MDHEN and CDR2 SYDVKM. There are 15 residues in the CDR3. CDR3 DNA: TGTGCCAGCAGTTTATTGGTCGGTGTCCGGAATGAGCAGTTCTTC. Translation: CASSLLVGVRNEQFF.

This clone has a single count. The chain couples TRBV11-2 to TRBJ2-1, with unresolved D. The CDR3 contains 11 residues. V dropped 5 bases and J dropped 7 bases, with 6 bases sitting between them. CDR1 and CDR2 (germline): SGHAT, FQNNGV. In DNA, the CDR3 is TGTGCCAGCAGCATACAAAATGAGCAGTTCTTC. As protein: CASSIQNEQFF.

The rearrangement links TRBV7-9 to TRBJ2-1; 7 bases line up with TRBD2. V dropped 5 bases and J dropped 7; count of bases not matched to a gene: 11. Per the germline V gene, CDR1 is SEHNR and CDR2 is FQNEAQ (reference sequence). CDR3 length: 15 residues. The CDR3: CASSPPGRAGNEQFF. Written as DNA, the CDR3 is TGTGCCAGCAGCCCCCCGGGGAGGGCCGGGAATGAGCAGTTCTTC.

The chain uses TRBV6-6 and TRBJ2-1; the match to TRBD1 covers 10 bases. Germline values: CDR1 MNHNY, CDR2 SVGAGI (reference sequence). V dropped 7 bases and J dropped 2; count of bases not matched to a gene: 5. This CDR3 has 15 amino acids. CDR3 DNA sequence: TGTGCCAGCATCGACGGACAGGGGGCCTACAATGAGCAGTTCTTC. It is translated as CASIDGQGAYNEQFF.

This sequence joins TRBV11-2 and TRBJ2-7; D is uncertain. CDR3 length equals 13 residues. From germline, CDR1 is SGHAT and CDR2 FQNNGV. With 4 bases removed from V and 0 bases from J, the gap between germline ends came to 7 bases. This CDR3 is CASSYSTSYEQYF. CDR3 DNA: TGTGCCAGCAGCTACAGCACCTCCTACGAGCAGTACTTC.

This clone was detected only once. The rearrangement links TRBV6-5 to TRBJ1-2, with 7 bases identical to TRBD1. This CDR3 has 14 residues. Losses at the gene ends were 6 bases for V and 3 bases for J; bases not matched to a gene: 7. Germline loops: CDR1 MNHEY, CDR2 SVGAGI. The CDR3 region is CASSAGGKDYGYTF. The CDR3 DNA follows: TGTGCCAGCAGCGCAGGGGGGAAGGACTATGGCTACACCTTC.

V usage is TRBV19 and J usage is TRBJ2-5; 7 positions match TRBD1. The germline CDR1 and CDR2 sequences are LNHDA and SQIVND (reference sequence). The CDR3 is made up of 14 amino acids. V dropped 6 bases and J dropped 0; count of bases not matched to a gene: 4. The CDR3: CASSADRYQETQYF. DNA for the CDR3: TGTGCCAGTAGCGCGGACAGGTACCAAGAGACCCAGTACTTC. The variable domain in full, with the rest retrieved from reference TRBV19 and TRBJ2-5, is DGGITQSPKYLFRKEGQNVTLSCEQNLNHDAMYWYRQDPGQGLRLIYYSQIVNDFQKGDIAEGYSVSREKKESFPLTVTSAQKNPTAFYLCASSADRYQETQYFGPGTRLLVL.

The J gene is TRBJ2-1, the V gene TRBV7-9; tentative D call: TRBD2 (6 bases). The CDR3 loop spans 17 amino acids. V shed 5 bases and J shed 3 bases, with 20 bases lying between them. The germline V gene has CDR1 SEHNR and CDR2 FQNEAQ (reference sequence). The CDR3 DNA reads TGTGCCAGCAGCCCTACCTGGGCGCGGGGCGTCTACAATGAGCAGTTCTTC. Protein product: CASSPTWARGVYNEQFF.

This clone was detected only once. The J gene is TRBJ2-7, the V gene TRBV9, with 7 bases that match TRBD1. The germline CDR1 and CDR2 sequences are SGDLS and YYNGEE. The CDR3 length is 14 residues. Trimming cost V 0 bases and J 7 bases; bases outside gene matches: 7. The CDR3 protein is CASSVVPGGGEQYF. The CDR3 bases are TGTGCCAGCAGCGTAGTGCCAGGGGGTGGGGAGCAGTACTTC.

Comments on this clone: Other DNA sequences from this sample encode an identical CDR3 as well. The rearrangement uses TRBV7-9 and TRBJ1-6; D uncertain. In germline, CDR1 is SEHNR, CDR2 FQNEAQ (reference sequence). Trimming pared 3 bases from V and 5 bases from J, leaving 8 bases between. CDR3 length equals 14 residues. DNA for the CDR3: TGTGCCAGCAGCTTGGGCGGGAATAATTCACCCCTCCACTTT. Translation: CASSLGGNNSPLHF.

The rearrangement joins TRBV29-1 to TRBJ2-3, with D perhaps TRBD1 (5 bases). CDR1 is SQVTM and CDR2 is ANQGSEA in the germline V gene. The V gene lost 4 bases and the J gene lost 3 bases, with 11 bases spanning the gap. There are 13 residues in the CDR3. CDR3 DNA sequence: TGCAGCGTTGGGGCAGGGCAAACAGATACGCAGTATTTT. Translation: CSVGAGQTDTQYF.

The genes are TRBV19 and TRBJ1-3, with TRBD1 as a possible D gene (6 bases). V shed 5 bases and J shed 4 bases, with 15 bases lying between them. The CDR3 contains 15 residues. CDR1 and CDR2 (germline): LNHDA, SQIVND (reference sequence). The CDR3 DNA is TGTGCCAGTAGTGGCCAGGGACAAGAGGGAAACACCATATATTTT. Translated: CASSGQGQEGNTIYF.

This clone appeared a single time. This rearrangement joins TRBV12-5 to TRBJ1-2, with TRBD1 matching over 8 bases. V lost 6 bases to trimming and J lost 7 bases; unmatched junction nucleotides: 10. Germline CDR1 LGHNT, CDR2 FRNRAP. This CDR3 contains 14 residues. The CDR3 sequence: CASGGPPGGSGYTF. In DNA, the CDR3 is TGTGCTAGTGGGGGCCCCCCAGGGGGCTCTGGCTACACCTTC. Full variable domain (rest looked up from reference TRBV12-5 and TRBJ1-2): DARVTQTPRHKVTEMGQEVTMRCQPILGHNTVFWYRQTMMQGLELLAYFRNRAPLDDSGMPKDRFSAEMPDATLATLKIQPSEPRDSAVYFCASGGPPGGSGYTFGSGTRLTVV.

This chain uses TRBV7-9 with TRBJ1-2, with 9 bases fitting TRBD1. V lost 5 bases to trimming and J lost 2 bases; unmatched junction nucleotides: 9. Germline V gene data show CDR1 as SEHNR and CDR2 as FQNEAQ (reference sequence). The CDR3 sequence is 16 residues long. The CDR3 protein is CASSPTGQGWNYGYTF. The CDR3 nucleotides are TGTGCCAGCAGCCCCACAGGACAGGGGTGGAACTATGGCTACACCTTC.

V is TRBV19 and J is TRBJ2-6; 9 bases align to TRBD1. The CDR3 has 16 residues. The V gene's germline CDR1 is LNHDA and CDR2 SQIVND (reference sequence). V gave up 5 bases and J gave up 4 bases; unmatched junction bases: 6. CDR3 nucleotide sequence: TGTGCCAGTAGTGGAAGGACAGGGGACGGGGCCAACGTCCTGACTTTC. This gives the protein CASSGRTGDGANVLTF.

The chain joins TRBV11-1 to TRBJ2-1, with 11 bases fitting TRBD1. V lost 7 bases, J lost 4 bases, and 9 bases stayed unmatched. This CDR3 has 16 amino acids. Per the germline V gene, CDR1 is SGHAT and CDR2 is FQDESV (reference sequence). The CDR3 DNA reads TGTGCCAGCACCCCATCGGGGACAGGGGGATACAATGAGCAGTTCTTC. Protein: CASTPSGTGGYNEQFF.

The rearrangement joins TRBV29-1 to TRBJ2-1; the D gene is possibly TRBD2 (7 bases). CDR3 size: 15 residues. Germline CDR1 is SQVTM and CDR2 is ANQGSEA. V was shortened by 5 bases and J by 3 bases, with 17 bases between the two germline ends. For the CDR3, the DNA is TGCAGCGTTCACCCCGGGGGGCCATACTACAATGAGCAGTTCTTC. This codes for CSVHPGGPYYNEQFF.